The 24 T cell receptor beta chains listed next were all sequenced from one sample in a study of T cell repertoires in cytomegalovirus infection. For these TCRs, the target antigens are not known. TCRdb recomputed calls from the reads with MiXCR, one row per CDR3 protein. The table lists around 430,000 distinct CDR3 sequences, under 55% of them singletons. The starting material was cultured PBMCs, obtained from culture after CMV antigen stimulation. The receptors come from a human donor in good health (CMV status not recorded). Some clones in this sample may be carry-over from other donors' samples.

The chain links TRBV5-6 to TRBJ1-4; D possibly corresponds to TRBD1 (6 bases). This CDR3 is built from 13 residues. Germline CDR1 reads SGHDT; CDR2 reads YYEEEE. Between the trimmed V and J ends, which lost 5 bases and 10 bases, there was a span of 15 bases. The CDR3 DNA reads TGTGCCAGCAGTAACGGGACATCCAGAAAACTGTTTTTT. Protein product: CASSNGTSRKLFF.

This clonotype was observed a few times. The chain combines TRBV7-2 with TRBJ2-2, with 7 nucleotides matching TRBD2. The CDR3 runs to 16 residues. In germline, CDR1 is SGHTA, CDR2 FQGNSA. Unmatched junction bases numbered 12, after V lost 6 bases and J lost 5 bases. CDR3 protein: CASRGGRVGRTGELFF. CDR3 sequence (DNA): TGTGCCAGCAGGGGGGGGAGGGTCGGGAGGACCGGGGAGCTGTTTTTT. The entire variable domain, with the rest obtained from reference TRBV7-2 and TRBJ2-2, is as follows: GAGVSQSPSNKVTEKGKDVELRCDPISGHTALYWYRQSLGQGLEFLIYFQGNSAPDKSGLPSDRFSAERTGGSVSTLTIQRTQQEDSAVYLCASRGGRVGRTGELFFGEGSRLTVL.

This clonotype has just a few counts. This sequence joins TRBV10-3 and TRBJ1-2; D not resolved. The germline V gene has CDR1 ENHRY and CDR2 SYGVKD. This CDR3 has 14 amino acids. V lost 3 bases and J 3 bases, leaving 11 bases between the germline ends. The CDR3 DNA sequence: TGTGCCATCAGTGACATAAGGGTTGACTATGGCTACACCTTC. Translated, it gives CAISDIRVDYGYTF.

V and J are TRBV18 and TRBJ1-5, with unresolved D. Germline V gives CDR1 KGHSH, CDR2 LQKENI. The CDR3 has 13 residues. V shed 5 bases and J shed 8 bases, with 13 bases lying between them. The CDR3 spells CASSAYTGEPQHF. The CDR3, as DNA: TGTGCCAGCTCAGCCTACACCGGAGAGCCCCAGCATTTT.

V and J are TRBV19 and TRBJ2-5; 7 nucleotides align to TRBD2. The CDR3 contains 13 residues. In germline, CDR1 is LNHDA, CDR2 SQIVND (reference sequence). Trimming at V came to 8 bases and at J to 7 bases, leaving 10 bases not matched to a gene. CDR3 amino acids: CASREAGSGTQYF. In DNA form, the CDR3 reads TGTGCCAGTCGAGAAGCGGGATCGGGGACCCAGTACTTC.

This rearrangement joins TRBV24-1 to TRBJ2-3; no firm D call. The CDR3 runs to 14 residues. Trimming took 3 bases from V and 5 from J, leaving 11 bases between them. CDR1 and CDR2 (germline): KGHDR, SFDVKD. CDR3 amino acids: CATSDGMTEDTQYF. CDR3 DNA: TGTGCCACCAGTGATGGGATGACGGAAGATACGCAGTATTTT.

The chain has TRBV20-1 and TRBJ1-6, with D possibly being TRBD1 (5 bases). This CDR3 is 16 amino acids long. V lost 2 bases and J 3 bases, leaving 14 bases between the germline ends. Germline V gives CDR1 DFQATT, CDR2 SNEGSKA (reference sequence). CDR3 in amino acids: CSARSGRDGYNSPLHF. The CDR3 DNA follows: TGCAGTGCTAGATCAGGACGGGACGGCTATAATTCACCCCTCCACTTT.

This clonotype was seen only a few times. V is TRBV7-2 and J is TRBJ2-7; no clear D. The CDR3 totals 14 residues. Germline CDR1 is SGHTA and CDR2 is FQGNSA. The ends were cut back, 3 bases at V and 7 bases at J, with 16 bases in the middle. The CDR3, as DNA: TGTGCCAGCAGCTTTAGGGTCCCAGCTAAAGAGCAGTACTTC. Protein sequence: CASSFRVPAKEQYF.

The rearrangement links TRBV23-1 to TRBJ2-7; D perhaps matches TRBD2 (8 bases). TRBV23-1 is assigned to the ORF class and has an uncertain function. The CDR3 loop spans 20 amino acids. V was clipped by 0 bases and J by 4 bases, with 28 bases between them. The CDR3: CASSQSPGQQGLASSYEQYF. DNA for the CDR3: TGCGCCAGCAGTCAATCCCCGGGACAGCAAGGACTAGCCTCGTCATACGAGCAGTACTTC.

The J gene is TRBJ2-7, the V gene TRBV5-1; 12 bases match TRBD1. CDR3 length: 14 residues. Germline V CDR1 and CDR2: SGHRS, YFSETQ. Trimming at V came to 4 bases and at J to 8 bases, leaving 7 bases not matched to a gene. The chain's CDR3 is CASSPRGTGGQQYF. The DNA of the CDR3 is TGCGCCAGCAGCCCAAGGGGGACAGGGGGCCAGCAGTACTTC. Together with reference TRBV5-1 and TRBJ2-7, the CDR3 gives the full variable domain: KAGVTQTPRYLIKTRGQQVTLSCSPISGHRSVSWYQQTPGQGLQFLFEYFSETQRNKGNFPGRFSGRQFSNSRSEMNVSTLELGDSALYLCASSPRGTGGQQYFGPGTRLTVT.

The chain links TRBV20-1 to TRBJ1-2, with D possibly being TRBD1 (5 bases). With 1 base removed from V and 9 bases from J, the gap between germline ends came to 21 bases. Germline V gene data show CDR1 as DFQATT and CDR2 as SNEGSKA (reference sequence). The CDR3 sequence is 15 residues long. The CDR3 DNA reads TGCAGTGCTAGAGGGCCGGGACGGGGCCTAATGAGCTACACCTTC. Translation: CSARGPGRGLMSYTF.

CDR3 sequence: CASSAQGPLEAFF. CDR3 sequence (DNA): TGTGCCAGTAGTGCACAGGGGCCGCTGGAGGCTTTCTTT. The J gene is TRBJ1-1, the V gene TRBV19; the match to TRBD1 covers 7 bases. The CDR3 loop spans 13 amino acids. The junction had 11 bases not matched to a gene; V was cut back by 5 bases and J by 11 bases. Per the germline V gene, CDR1 is LNHDA and CDR2 is SQIVND (reference sequence).

V gene TRBV12-3 or TRBV12-4 combines with J gene TRBJ2-7; weak D call: TRBD1 (5 bases). The CDR3 consists of 12 residues. V was trimmed by 4 bases and J by 3 bases, leaving 7 bases between them. This CDR3 reads CASSSGNYEQYF. DNA of the CDR3: TGTGCCAGCAGTTCAGGGAACTACGAGCAGTACTTC.

This clonotype was seen a few times. V is TRBV7-8 and J is TRBJ1-5; D remains ambiguous. The CDR3 is 17 residues long. The germline gives CDR1 SGHVS, CDR2 FQNEAQ. V gave up 5 bases and J gave up 2 bases, with 19 bases separating them. Here the CDR3 reads CASSPGSPPYGNQPQHF. Here the CDR3 DNA reads TGTGCCAGCAGCCCCGGGTCTCCCCCATATGGCAATCAGCCCCAGCATTTT.

The genes are TRBV7-2 and TRBJ2-1; no reliable D call. This CDR3 is 13 amino acids long. V lost 1 base and J lost 10, with 11 bases in between. Per germline, CDR1 SGHTA and CDR2 FQGNSA. The CDR3: CASSLGPSQEQFF. CDR3 bases: TGTGCCAGCAGCTTAGGACCATCCCAGGAGCAGTTCTTC.

The rearrangement uses TRBV12-3 or TRBV12-4 and TRBJ1-5, with unresolved D. The germline V and J ends were trimmed by 3 bases and 6 bases, with 12 bases remaining between them. This CDR3 contains 14 residues. The CDR3 protein is CASSFTRSGQPQHF. The CDR3 coding sequence is TGTGCCAGCAGTTTCACGAGGTCGGGTCAGCCCCAGCATTTT.

This chain uses TRBV20-1 with TRBJ1-5; D gene uncertain. V was pared by 4 bases and J by 2 bases, with 9 bases between. CDR3 size: 13 residues. From germline, CDR1 is DFQATT and CDR2 SNEGSKA (reference sequence). The CDR3 reads CSATGIGNQPQHF. The CDR3 DNA sequence: TGCAGTGCTACGGGGATAGGCAATCAGCCCCAGCATTTT.

This clonotype occurred a few times. The V gene is TRBV6-1, the J gene TRBJ2-1; 8 nucleotides match TRBD2. The V segment lost 4 bases and the J segment 10 bases; nucleotides outside the gene matches: 9. Germline V gene sequence: CDR1 MNHNS, CDR2 SASEGT. There are 14 residues in the CDR3. CDR3 sequence reads: CASSGLRGGLEQFF. The CDR3 DNA sequence: TGTGCCAGCAGTGGCCTCCGGGGGGGCTTGGAGCAGTTCTTC.

The rearrangement links TRBV7-2 to TRBJ2-5; the match to TRBD2 covers 11 bases. The CDR3 has 17 amino acids. The trim removed 5 bases at V and 1 base at J, leaving 9 bases unmatched. Germline V gives CDR1 SGHTA, CDR2 FQGNSA. The CDR3 loop reads CASSPYFLAGGQETQYF. CDR3 DNA sequence: TGTGCCAGCAGCCCATACTTTCTAGCGGGAGGCCAAGAGACCCAGTACTTC.

The rearrangement links TRBV6-5 to TRBJ2-2; unclear D gene. The CDR3 loop spans 16 amino acids. V was pared by 6 bases and J by 4 bases, with 18 bases between. Germline assignment: CDR1 MNHEY and CDR2 SVGAGI. The DNA for the CDR3 is TGTGCCAGCAGCGCCCGGGCGCTATGGAGCACCGGGGAGCTGTTTTTT. Translation: CASSARALWSTGELFF.

The chain joins TRBV6-2 or TRBV6-3 to TRBJ2-5, with 7 bases identical to TRBD2. CDR1 and CDR2 (germline): MNHEY, SVGEGT. CDR3 length: 13 residues. After removal of 7 bases from V and 7 bases from J, the junction contained 9 bases not matched to a gene. The CDR3 loop is CASMERGGSTQYF. In DNA form, the CDR3 reads TGTGCCAGCATGGAGCGGGGCGGCTCGACCCAGTACTTC.

The genes are TRBV6-2 or TRBV6-3 and TRBJ2-5, with 8 bases aligning to TRBD1. Per the germline V gene, CDR1 is MNHEY and CDR2 is SVGEGT. The ends lost 10 bases at V and 5 bases at J; junction bases unmatched: 12. The CDR3 is made up of 14 amino acids. The CDR3 coding sequence is TGTGCCACCCAAAAGGACAGGGTAGAGGAGACCCAGTACTTC. This codes for CATQKDRVEETQYF.

This clonotype was counted a few times. The CDR3 nucleotides read TGTGCCAGCAGAGGACAGACCTTCAATGAGCAGTTCTTC. Protein product: CASRGQTFNEQFF. This rearrangement joins TRBV7-8 to TRBJ2-1; D is perhaps TRBD1 (6 bases). The CDR3 is 13 residues long. Germline lookup yields CDR1 SGHVS and CDR2 FQNEAQ. The germline V and J ends were trimmed by 6 bases and 6 bases, with 12 bases remaining between them.

The table lists this clonotype with a few counts. J is TRBJ2-5 and V is TRBV19; TRBD2 aligns across 9 bases. Germline lookup yields CDR1 LNHDA and CDR2 SQIVND (reference sequence). V was clipped by 5 bases and J by 1 base; unmatched bases: 11. The CDR3 covers 17 residues. The DNA for the CDR3 is TGTGCCAGTAGTCCCTCCCCGAGCGGGGGGACCCAAGAGACCCAGTACTTC. Translating gives CASSPSPSGGTQETQYF.